This TCR beta chain appears in the sequencing data of a study of blood T cell repertoires in COVID-19. The CDR3 loop spans 17 amino acids. From germline, CDR1 is MNHEY and CDR2 SMNVEV (reference sequence). Deletions cut 5 bases from V and 0 bases from J, with 14 bases between. As handled by the study authors: Estimation of nucleated cell counts was performed using reference gene primer amplification. Sequenced by immunoSEQ multiplex PCR; TCRdb stores in-frame clones only, minus some. D and trimming were read from the DNA, whereas the V and J calls and clone size are those reported in that table. The data show about 280,000 clones, around 85% seen once. Donors were grouped by their self-reported clinical history. What the recovered Cohort 3 donors had was two negative PCRs, clearance, or symptom resolution.

The TCR comes from a woman aged 45-65 years who had recovered from COVID-19. The J gene is TRBJ1-6, the V gene TRBV27; perhaps TRBD1 as D (5 bases). The sample was PBMCs or T cells enriched from blood (not recorded which). This CDR3 reads CASSPDRLDSYNSPLHF. The CDR3, as DNA: TGTGCCAGCAGTCCCGACAGACTAGACTCCTATAATTCACCCCTCCACTTT.